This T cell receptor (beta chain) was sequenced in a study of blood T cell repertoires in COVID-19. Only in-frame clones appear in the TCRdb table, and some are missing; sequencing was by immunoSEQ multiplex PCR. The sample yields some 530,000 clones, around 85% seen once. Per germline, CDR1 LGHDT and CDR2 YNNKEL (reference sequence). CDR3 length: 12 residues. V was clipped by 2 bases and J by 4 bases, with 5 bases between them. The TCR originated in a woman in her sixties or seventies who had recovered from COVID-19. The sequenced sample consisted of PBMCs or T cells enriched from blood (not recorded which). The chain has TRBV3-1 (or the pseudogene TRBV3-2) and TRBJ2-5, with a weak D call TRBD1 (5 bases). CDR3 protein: CASSQRGETQYF. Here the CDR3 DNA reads TGTGCCAGCAGCCAAAGGGGAGAGACCCAGTACTTC.